The 2 T cell receptor beta chains below were found in one sample sequenced in a study of T cell repertoires in cytomegalovirus infection. Which antigens these TCRs recognize remains unknown. TCRdb ran MiXCR on the reads and lists one entry per CDR3 protein. The data contain about 920,000 distinct CDR3 sequences, more than 25% of them singletons. Here the sequenced sample was cultured CD8+ T cells from PBMCs, taken from culture after CMV antigen stimulation. The receptors derive from a human donor in good health (CMV status not recorded). Some clones in this sample may be carry-over from other donors' samples.

The CDR3 DNA reads as TGTGCCAGCAGTTACTCGTCACCAGGCTACGAGCAGTACGTC. This codes for CASSYSSPGYEQYV. The chain combines TRBV6-5 with TRBJ2-7, with D hard to call. Trimming stripped 0 bases from V and 3 bases from J, with 9 bases between. The CDR3 runs to 14 residues. The V gene's germline CDR1 is MNHEY and CDR2 SVGAGI.

The chain carries TRBV6-2 or TRBV6-3 and TRBJ2-5; maybe TRBD1 (5 bases). CDR1 is MNHEY, CDR2 SVGEGT, per germline. The CDR3 spans 16 residues. With 5 bases removed from V and 2 bases from J, the gap between germline ends came to 18 bases. CDR3 residues: CASSTLNRRQQETQYF. The CDR3 DNA sequence: TGTGCCAGCAGTACCCTAAACAGGAGACAACAAGAGACCCAGTACTTC.